The 26 T cell receptor beta chains presented below share a single source sample, sequenced in a study of CD8+ T cells in alopecia areata. Following RNA extraction, reverse transcription yielded cDNA that acted as the sequencing template. Clones were read by immunoSEQ multiplex PCR, and TCRdb kept only the in-frame ones, dropping some. The repertoire includes over 150,000 clones, less than 70% of them detected once, and 14% sits in the top ten. The treatment: oral pan-JAK inhibitor, 5-10 mg twice daily. Sample: CD4+ T cells sorted from blood, taken at week 24, from a patient treated with tofacitinib. The receptor set was obtained from a human donor with alopecia areata.

The gene calls are TRBV15 and TRBJ2-5; perhaps TRBD2 as D (5 bases). V gave up 0 bases and J gave up 5 bases, with 7 bases separating them. Germline V gene lookup returns CDR1 LNHNV and CDR2 YYDKDF (reference sequence). The CDR3 totals 13 residues. The CDR3 protein is CATSRDPGETQYF. The CDR3 bases are TGTGCCACCAGCAGAGATCCGGGGGAGACCCAGTACTTC.

This clone was observed a few times. The chain combines TRBV2 with TRBJ1-4; 7 nucleotides agree with TRBD1. Germline values: CDR1 SNHLY, CDR2 FYNNEI. The CDR3 is 14 amino acids. The trim removed 7 bases at V and 4 bases at J, leaving 6 bases unmatched. CDR3 in DNA: TGTGCCAGCACTCTACAGGGGCTTAATGAAAAACTGTTTTTT. Translation gives CASTLQGLNEKLFF.

Of note for this clone: The same CDR3 also results from other DNA sequences found in this sample. The V and J genes are TRBV2 and TRBJ2-1; D possibly matches TRBD1 or TRBD2 (5 bases each). This CDR3 spans 12 amino acids. The V and J ends lost 6 bases and 3 bases respectively, with 6 bases between them. Germline V lookup: CDR1 SNHLY, CDR2 FYNNEI. The CDR3 nucleotides read TGTGCCAGCAGGGGGGACTACAATGAGCAGTTCTTC. Amino acids: CASRGDYNEQFF.

The CDR3 nucleotides are TGTGCCAGCAGTTTCCTCCGCGTCGGCGAGCAGTACTTC. Its translation: CASSFLRVGEQYF. The chain is built from TRBV6-5 and TRBJ2-7, with D hard to call. This CDR3 contains 13 residues. Trimming removed 4 bases from V and 6 bases from J, with 13 bases in between. Germline V CDR1 and CDR2: MNHEY, SVGAGI.

This sequence joins TRBV29-1 and TRBJ1-2; no clear D. V lost 4 bases to trimming and J lost 7 bases, with 19 bases between them. The germline V gene has CDR1 SQVTM and CDR2 ANQGSEA. This CDR3 region has 14 residues. CDR3 nucleotide sequence: TGCAGCGTTGCCCCCCTTCATTCGGCTGGTGGCTACACCTTC. It codes for CSVAPLHSAGGYTF. The variable domain in full, completed from reference TRBV29-1 and TRBJ1-2, reads SAVISQKPSRDICQRGTSLTIQCQVDSQVTMMFWYRQQPGQSLTLIATANQGSEATYESGFVIDKFPISRPNLTFSTLTVSNMSPEDSSIYLCSVAPLHSAGGYTFGSGTRLTVV.

V and J are TRBV5-6 and TRBJ2-3; D not resolved. Germline V gives CDR1 SGHDT, CDR2 YYEEEE. There are 12 residues in the CDR3. The V gene lost 4 bases and the J gene lost 1 base, with 4 bases spanning the gap. Here the CDR3 reads CASSIRTDTQYF. The CDR3 DNA follows: TGTGCCAGCAGCATTCGCACAGATACGCAGTATTTT.

This clone has more than one count but fewer than ten. The chain recombines TRBV30 with TRBJ2-2; D is ambiguous. There are 14 residues in the CDR3. The V gene's germline CDR1 is GTSNPN and CDR2 SVGIG (reference sequence). V was shortened by 0 bases and J by 4 bases, with 9 bases between the two germline ends. The CDR3 loop is CAWSVIWGTGELFF. The DNA of the CDR3 is TGTGCCTGGAGTGTAATATGGGGCACCGGGGAGCTGTTTTTT.

This rearrangement joins TRBV5-1 to TRBJ2-5; a possible D gene is TRBD2 (7 bases). Trimming pared 2 bases from V and 5 bases from J, leaving 13 bases between. The germline V gene has CDR1 SGHRS and CDR2 YFSETQ. CDR3 size: 14 residues. The CDR3 sequence is CASSFGGARETQYF. CDR3 in DNA: TGCGCCAGCAGCTTTGGGGGGGCGCGGGAGACCCAGTACTTC.

This clone was seen more than once but under ten times. This rearrangement joins TRBV7-9 to TRBJ1-2, with D possibly being TRBD1 (5 bases). V lost 3 bases and J 3 bases, leaving 8 bases between the germline ends. Germline V gene lookup returns CDR1 SEHNR and CDR2 FQNEAQ (reference sequence). The CDR3 runs 13 residues. As DNA, the CDR3 is TGTGCCAGCAGCTTGGGGCAGGACTATGGCTACACCTTC. It yields the protein CASSLGQDYGYTF.

The chain carries TRBV9 and TRBJ2-3; 7 positions match TRBD2. The CDR3 spans 16 residues. Germline V CDR1 and CDR2: SGDLS, YYNGEE. Losses at the gene ends were 0 bases for V and 2 bases for J; bases not matched to a gene: 6. CDR3 protein: CASSVVGTTNTDTQYF. For the CDR3, the DNA is TGTGCCAGCAGCGTAGTGGGGACTACTAACACAGATACGCAGTATTTT.

The genes are TRBV30 and TRBJ1-6; D not resolved. This CDR3 has 14 amino acids. Germline-derived CDR1 and CDR2 are GTSNPN and SVGIG (reference sequence). V was shortened by 8 bases and J by 6 bases, with 17 bases between the two germline ends. CDR3 DNA: TGTGCCGGGCCTACCACACAGCGTAATTCACCCCTCCACTTT. Translation: CAGPTTQRNSPLHF.

The chain has TRBV4-1 and TRBJ1-1; perhaps TRBD1 as D (5 bases). The CDR3 spans 16 residues. CDR1 and CDR2 from the germline V gene are MGHRA and YSYEKL. Trimming took 2 bases from V and 4 from J, leaving 17 bases between them. The chain's CDR3 is CASSQRPLRGSTEAFF. As DNA, the CDR3 is TGCGCCAGCAGCCAACGACCTCTGAGGGGAAGCACTGAAGCTTTCTTT.

The CDR3 DNA follows: TGTGCCAGCAGCTTAGCTCCCTTAGATACGCAGTATTTT. Its protein product is CASSLAPLDTQYF. The chain combines TRBV7-7 with TRBJ2-3; D remains unclear. The ends were cut back, 0 bases at V and 5 bases at J, with 6 bases in the middle. This CDR3 contains 13 residues. CDR1 and CDR2 from the germline V gene are SSHAT and FNYEAQ (reference sequence). The variable domain in full, with the rest retrieved from reference TRBV7-7 and TRBJ2-3, is GAGVSQSPRYKVTKRGQDVTLRCDPISSHATLYWYQQALGQGPEFLTYFNYEAQPDKSGLPSDRFSAERPEGSISTLTIQRTEQRDSAMYRCASSLAPLDTQYFGPGTRLTVL.

V and J are TRBV7-8 and TRBJ1-3; no clear D gene. V lost 3 bases and J lost 0, with 3 bases in between. The CDR3 spans 13 residues. Germline V lookup: CDR1 SGHVS, CDR2 FQNEAQ. Here the CDR3 reads CASSFFSGNTIYF. Written as DNA, the CDR3 is TGTGCCAGCAGCTTTTTCTCTGGAAACACCATATATTTT.

The chain joins TRBV5-6 to TRBJ2-3; D gene uncertain. V was shortened by 4 bases and J by 2 bases, with 5 bases between the two germline ends. CDR3 size: 12 residues. Germline-derived CDR1 and CDR2 are SGHDT and YYEEEE. In DNA, the CDR3 is TGTGCCAGCAGCCCCGACACAGATACGCAGTATTTT. It specifies CASSPDTDTQYF.

This clone has a single count. This CDR3 reads CASGEERTQETQYF. The CDR3 DNA sequence: TGTGCCAGCGGGGAGGAGCGGACTCAAGAGACCCAGTACTTC. V and J are TRBV2 and TRBJ2-5; possible D gene TRBD2, 6 bases. Germline CDR1 SNHLY, CDR2 FYNNEI. CDR3 length equals 14 residues. The V gene lost 8 bases and the J gene lost 2 bases, with 15 bases spanning the gap.

The CDR3 protein is CATSRNGLAGYEQYF. The CDR3 DNA reads TGTGCCACCAGCAGGAACGGACTAGCGGGGTACGAGCAGTACTTC. This chain joins TRBV15 and TRBJ2-7, with 12 bases identical to TRBD2. CDR1 LNHNV and CDR2 YYDKDF come from the germline V gene (reference sequence). J gave up 4 bases and V 3 bases, and 4 bases lay outside the gene matches. The CDR3 totals 15 residues.

This clone was picked up a small number of times. The chain carries TRBV28 and TRBJ1-2; D gene ambiguous. The CDR3 extends over 13 amino acids. Germline assignment: CDR1 MDHEN and CDR2 SYDVKM. Trimming left V 1 base short and J 4 bases short, with 7 bases between. This CDR3 is CASSLSVLYGYTF. CDR3 in DNA: TGTGCCAGCAGTTTATCTGTCCTCTATGGCTACACCTTC.

This chain connects TRBV27 to TRBJ2-5; TRBD1 agrees at 9 bases. The CDR3 sequence is 16 residues long. J gave up 4 bases and V 1 base, and 7 bases lay outside the gene matches. CDR1 is MNHEY, CDR2 SMNVEV, per germline (reference sequence). CDR3 loop: CASSLLVQGARETQYF. Here the CDR3 DNA reads TGTGCCAGCAGTTTATTGGTACAGGGGGCCAGAGAGACCCAGTACTTC.

A few counts support this clone. This chain uses TRBV29-1 with TRBJ2-3; 9 nucleotides agree with TRBD2. The length of the CDR3 is 15 residues. Trimming took 3 bases from V and 6 from J; bases not matched to a gene: 10. Germline CDR1 SQVTM, CDR2 ANQGSEA. CDR3 in amino acids: CSVEGSGGELDTQYF. In DNA form, the CDR3 reads TGCAGCGTTGAGGGTAGCGGGGGAGAATTGGATACGCAGTATTTT.

The chain is built from TRBV11-2 and TRBJ2-2; TRBD1 matches 8 bases. Germline trimming cut 5 bases from V and 1 base from J; bases unmatched to any gene: 15. The CDR3 spans 19 residues. Germline CDR1 is SGHAT and CDR2 is FQNNGV. This chain's CDR3 is CASSPRVGGGQGNTGELFF. The CDR3 DNA reads TGTGCCAGCAGCCCGAGAGTCGGTGGAGGACAGGGGAACACCGGGGAGCTGTTTTTT.

The chain carries TRBV11-2 and TRBJ2-7; 14 nucleotides agree with TRBD2. The J call may be wrong; the DNA end is better matched by TRBJ2-5. Germline V gene data show CDR1 as SGHAT and CDR2 as FQNNGV. This CDR3 comprises 17 residues. CDR3 sequence (DNA): TGTGCCAGCAGCCCGAGACTAGCGGGGGGGCTTGGAGAGACCCAGTACTTC. The encoded protein is CASSPRLAGGLGETQYF.

V and J are TRBV7-9 and TRBJ1-4; 7 bases align to TRBD1. The CDR3 spans 15 residues. The V and J ends lost 5 bases and 5 bases, in that order; junction bases with no gene match: 8. Per germline, CDR1 SEHNR and CDR2 FQNEAQ (reference sequence). The CDR3 loop is CASSPGGTENEKLFF. The CDR3 bases are TGTGCCAGCAGCCCCGGGGGGACAGAAAATGAAAAACTGTTTTTT.

To note about this clone: The sample carries other DNA sequences with the same CDR3. The chain couples TRBV29-1 to TRBJ2-1; the D call may be TRBD1 or TRBD2 (6 bases each). This CDR3 spans 11 amino acids. CDR1 SQVTM and CDR2 ANQGSEA come from the germline V gene. V was cut by 4 bases and J by 7 bases, with 8 bases left in between. CDR3 bases: TGCAGCGTTGGAGGGGGGAATGAGCAGTTCTTC. It is translated as CSVGGGNEQFF.

The chain recombines TRBV25-1 with TRBJ2-2; D unresolved. Deletions cut 2 bases from V and 13 bases from J, with 8 bases between. The CDR3 contains 11 residues. Germline CDR1 is MGHDK and CDR2 is SYGVNS. CDR3 amino acids: CASSEEHGLFF. The CDR3 nucleotides read TGTGCCAGCAGTGAAGAGCATGGGCTGTTTTTT.

The chain couples TRBV6-5 to TRBJ2-3, with TRBD2 as a possible D gene (5 bases). V was cut by 10 bases and J by 3 bases, with 17 bases left in between. CDR3 size: 14 residues. In germline, CDR1 is MNHEY, CDR2 SVGAGI. In DNA, the CDR3 is TGTGCCACCAACGGACGAGGGTGGACAGATACGCAGTATTTT. The encoded protein is CATNGRGWTDTQYF.